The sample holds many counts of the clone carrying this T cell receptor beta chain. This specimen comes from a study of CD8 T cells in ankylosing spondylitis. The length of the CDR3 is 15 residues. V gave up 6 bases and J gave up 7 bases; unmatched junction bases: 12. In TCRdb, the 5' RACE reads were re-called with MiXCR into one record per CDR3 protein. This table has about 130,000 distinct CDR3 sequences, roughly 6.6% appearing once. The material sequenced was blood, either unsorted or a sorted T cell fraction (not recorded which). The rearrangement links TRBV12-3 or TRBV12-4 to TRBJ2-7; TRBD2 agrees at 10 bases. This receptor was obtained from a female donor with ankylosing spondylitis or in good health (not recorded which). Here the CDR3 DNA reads TGTGCCAGCAGCGATACTAGCGGGGCGGTGGGGGAGCAGTACTTC. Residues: CASSDTSGAVGEQYF.